Below, one T cell receptor (beta chain) is given with its context. The germline CDR1 and CDR2 sequences are MGHRA and YSYEKL. The V gene lost 1 base and the J gene lost 5 bases, with 14 bases spanning the gap. This CDR3 region has 15 residues. Clones were sequenced by immunoSEQ multiplex PCR, and TCRdb holds only the in-frame ones, with some missing. The top ten hold around 37% of the sample, which has roughly 16,000 clones, less than 90% seen once. The sample comes from a study of T cells in narcolepsy. Sequencing used memory (CD45RA-) CD4+ T cells from blood. V and J are TRBV4-1 and TRBJ1-1; D remains unclear. The receptor comes from a human donor in good health. Written as DNA, the CDR3 is TGCGCCAGCAGCCAAGGGCTATTCGGGCGTACTGAAGCTTTCTTT. Translating it yields CASSQGLFGRTEAFF.